This T cell receptor beta chain was documented in a study of spatial heterogeneity in lung cancer. About the research overall: Sequence detection consistently recorded a greater number of beta-chain than alpha-chain sequences. Findings and caveats of the study: Ubiquitous expanded tumor TCRs showed up in blood more at resection than follow-up.

The sample's time point: sample taken at primary tumor resection. The CDR3 extends over 14 amino acids. V lost 3 bases to trimming and J lost 0 bases, with 8 bases between them. One entry per CDR3 protein, called by TCRdb with MiXCR from the 5' RACE reads. In the table there are some 80,000 distinct CDR3 sequences, about 8.5% of which are singletons. This clonotype was found many times. Its specificity is not known. This sample comprised PBMCs, obtained at surgery. The chain carries TRBV12-3 or TRBV12-4 and TRBJ1-1; D gene unclear. The TCR comes from a male donor with early-stage non-small cell lung cancer. CDR3 nucleotide sequence: TGTGCCAGCAGTTTTGGCAGGATGAACACTGAAGCTTTCTTT. Translated: CASSFGRMNTEAFF.